The rows below give T cell receptor beta chains drawn from one sample of a study of blood T cell repertoires in COVID-19. Only in-frame clones appear in the TCRdb table, and some are missing; sequencing was by immunoSEQ multiplex PCR. The table lists 90,000 or so clones, 89% of them singletons. Sequenced input: peripheral blood. All receptors come from a man aged 55 to 70 with COVID-19, enrolled during active disease. The CDR3 runs from the conserved cysteine through the conserved F or W. A D gene is named only where the DNA matches it firmly. Not every row has a clone size; where given, it reads once, few, many or a size class.

D gene,clone size,V gene,J gene,CDR3 DNA,CDR3 protein
TRBD2,NA,TRBV5-1,TRBJ2-1,TGCGCCAGCAGCTTGGCGCCTAGCGGAGCTGAGCAGTTCTTC,CASSLAPSGAEQFF
NA,NA,TRBV5-8,TRBJ2-7,TGTGCCAGCAGCTTGGAACAGAATGACTACGAGCAGTACTTC,CASSLEQNDYEQYF
TRBD1,NA,TRBV6-1,TRBJ2-1,TGTGCCAGCAGTGATCGACAGGGCGACTACAATGAGCAGTTCTTC,CASSDRQGDYNEQFF
NA,NA,TRBV7-9,TRBJ2-7,TGTGCCAGCATCTCCGGACACTCCTACGAGCAGTACTTC,CASISGHSYEQYF
TRBD1,NA,TRBV9,TRBJ2-3,TGTGCCAGCAGCCCAGGCCGCGGACAGGGATTAGTTACGCAGTATTTT,CASSPGRGQGLVTQYF
NA,NA,TRBV6-5,TRBJ2-1,TGTGCCACCAGTAACGGGAGAACTGAGCAGTTCTTC,CATSNGRTEQFF
NA,NA,TRBV13,TRBJ2-1,TGTGCCAGCAGCGCCGAGGGTGGTGGTGAGGAGCAGTTCTTC,CASSAEGGGEEQFF
TRBD1,NA,TRBV11-2,TRBJ2-1,TGTGCCAGCAGCCCCGGGACAGGGTGGTCCTACAATGAGCAGTTCTTC,CASSPGTGWSYNEQFF
TRBD1,NA,TRBV2,TRBJ1-1,TGTGCCAGCAGTTTCGACAGGGAAATCATGAACACTGAAGCTTTCTTT,CASSFDREIMNTEAFF
TRBD1,NA,TRBV7-3,TRBJ2-3,TGTGCCAGCAGCCAAGGGACAGATGGCACAGATACGCAGTATTTT,CASSQGTDGTDTQYF
NA,NA,TRBV5-4,TRBJ2-7,TGTGCCAGCAGCTCGTGGATCCGCAGCGCGAGCTCCTACGAGCAGTACTTC,CASSSWIRSASSYEQYF
NA,NA,TRBV3-1/TRBV3-2,TRBJ2-1,TGTGCCAGCAGCCCCGGGCGGGGGCTTTACAATGAGCAGTTCTTC,CASSPGRGLYNEQFF
TRBD2,medium-sized,TRBV14,TRBJ2-7,TGTGCCAGCAGCCAAGGCGGGCGGGGACTAGCGGGACTCTCCTACGAGCAGTACTTC,CASSQGGRGLAGLSYEQYF
NA,NA,TRBV3-1/TRBV3-2,TRBJ2-7,TGTGCCAGCTCCTCGTCTCTAACCGAGCAGTACTTC,CASSSSLTEQYF
NA,NA,TRBV21-1,TRBJ2-5,TGTGCCAGCAGCATACCGGGACAGGGGGGCGGAGAGACCCAGTACTTC,CASSIPGQGGGETQYF
NA,NA,TRBV5-4,TRBJ2-3,TGTGCCAGCTTCCGGAATACACAGGATACGCAGTATTTT,CASFRNTQDTQYF
TRBD1,few,TRBV27,TRBJ1-1,TGTGCCAGCAGTATTTACCGGGACAGCTACTTTGAAGCTTTCTTT,CASSIYRDSYFEAFF
NA,NA,TRBV10-3,TRBJ2-7,TGTGCCGTAGGTCCGTACCAGGACTCCTACGAGCAGTACTTC,CAVGPYQDSYEQYF
NA,NA,TRBV7-2,TRBJ1-2,TGTGCCAGCAGCGTCCCAATGGGGGGAGCTAACTATGGCTACACCTTC,CASSVPMGGANYGYTF
NA,NA,TRBV3-1/TRBV3-2,TRBJ1-2,TGTGCCAGCAGCCAAGAGGAGTTGCGGGGCTTAATGGAAGGCTACACCTTC,CASSQEELRGLMEGYTF
NA,NA,TRBV12-3/TRBV12-4,TRBJ2-1,TGTGCCAGCAGTATATACAATGAGCAGTTCTTC,CASSIYNEQFF
TRBD2,NA,TRBV19,TRBJ2-1,TGTGCCAGTAGTCCTGGGGGGGGGATAGCGGGTTACAATGAGCAGTTCTTC,CASSPGGGIAGYNEQFF
TRBD2,NA,TRBV5-4,TRBJ2-1,TGTGCCAGCAGCTTGGTAGGAATAGCGGGAGGAATTGAGCAGTTCTTC,CASSLVGIAGGIEQFF
NA,NA,TRBV29-1,TRBJ2-7,TGCAGCGTTGGTTACGGGCGGGACGAGCAGTACTTC,CSVGYGRDEQYF
NA,NA,TRBV5-6,TRBJ1-6,TGTGCCAGCAGCCCCAGGGGCCTTAATTCACCCCTCCACTTT,CASSPRGLNSPLHF
TRBD1,NA,TRBV19,TRBJ1-5,TGTGCCAGTAGTGGCGGGACAGGGGCCTATCAGCCCCAGCATTTT,CASSGGTGAYQPQHF
NA,NA,TRBV19,TRBJ1-1,TGTGCCAGTAGTATACAACGGAGAAACACTGAAGCTTTCTTT,CASSIQRRNTEAFF
NA,NA,TRBV19,TRBJ2-6,TGTGCCAGTAGTATTGGAGGGACTGGGGCCAACGTCCTGACTTTC,CASSIGGTGANVLTF
NA,NA,TRBV30,TRBJ2-2,TGTGCCCGACCGGGACATGTCCCCGGGGAGCTGTTTTTT,CARPGHVPGELFF
NA,NA,TRBV7-9,TRBJ2-4,TGTGCCAGCAGCCGAGCGGGCCCTGGGAAAAACATTCAGTACTTC,CASSRAGPGKNIQYF
NA,NA,TRBV2,TRBJ2-5,TGTGCCAGCACCCTACAGGGTGGGGAGACCCAGTACTTC,CASTLQGGETQYF
NA,NA,TRBV5-4,TRBJ2-5,TGTGCCAGCAGCCCCCCTCGGGGGAGCGGAGAGACCCAGTACTTC,CASSPPRGSGETQYF
TRBD1,few,TRBV5-4,TRBJ1-1,TGTGCCAGCAGCTTGAACAGGGGGTTTACTGAAGCTTTCTTT,CASSLNRGFTEAFF
NA,NA,TRBV30,TRBJ2-1,TGTGCCTGGAGTGGGACATACAATGAGCAGTTCTTC,CAWSGTYNEQFF
TRBD1,NA,TRBV30,TRBJ1-1,TGTGCCTGGAGTGTACGAGTGGGGAGTAGGGCAGGGGGCACTGAAGCTTTCTTT,CAWSVRVGSRAGGTEAFF
NA,NA,TRBV18,TRBJ2-7,TGTGCCAGCTCCCCTACCACCTACGAGCAGTACTTC,CASSPTTYEQYF
NA,NA,TRBV9,TRBJ1-1,TGTGCCAGCAGCGTAGGCAGGGTCGACACTGAAGCTTTCTTT,CASSVGRVDTEAFF
TRBD1,NA,TRBV6-5,TRBJ2-7,TGTGCCAGCAGTTACGGAAGGGGGCGATACTACGAGCAGTACTTC,CASSYGRGRYYEQYF
NA,NA,TRBV6-4,TRBJ2-1,TGTGCCAGCAGTGACTCGAACAGGAATGAGCAGTTCTTC,CASSDSNRNEQFF
NA,NA,TRBV6-6,TRBJ1-1,TGTGCCAGCACTGGGCGAATGGCTGAAGCTTTCTTT,CASTGRMAEAFF
TRBD1,NA,TRBV4-3,TRBJ2-5,TGCGCCAGCAGCCGGGGGTTGGGACAGCAAGAGACCCAGTACTTC,CASSRGLGQQETQYF